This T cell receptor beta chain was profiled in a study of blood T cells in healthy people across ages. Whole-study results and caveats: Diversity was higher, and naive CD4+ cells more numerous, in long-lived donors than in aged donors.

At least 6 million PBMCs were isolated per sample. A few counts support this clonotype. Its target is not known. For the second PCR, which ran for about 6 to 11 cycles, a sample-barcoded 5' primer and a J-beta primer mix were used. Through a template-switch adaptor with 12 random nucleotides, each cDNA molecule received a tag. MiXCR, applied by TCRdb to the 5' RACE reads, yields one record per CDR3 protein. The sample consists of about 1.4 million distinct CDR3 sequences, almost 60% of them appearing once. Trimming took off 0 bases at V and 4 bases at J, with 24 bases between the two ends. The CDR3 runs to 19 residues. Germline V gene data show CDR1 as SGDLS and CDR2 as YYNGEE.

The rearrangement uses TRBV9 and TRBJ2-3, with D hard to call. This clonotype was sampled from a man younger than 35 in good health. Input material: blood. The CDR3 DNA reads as TGTGCCAGCAGCGTAGGTGGAAGGGTGATTCACGGCCGCCCAGATACGCAGTATTTT. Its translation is CASSVGGRVIHGRPDTQYF.